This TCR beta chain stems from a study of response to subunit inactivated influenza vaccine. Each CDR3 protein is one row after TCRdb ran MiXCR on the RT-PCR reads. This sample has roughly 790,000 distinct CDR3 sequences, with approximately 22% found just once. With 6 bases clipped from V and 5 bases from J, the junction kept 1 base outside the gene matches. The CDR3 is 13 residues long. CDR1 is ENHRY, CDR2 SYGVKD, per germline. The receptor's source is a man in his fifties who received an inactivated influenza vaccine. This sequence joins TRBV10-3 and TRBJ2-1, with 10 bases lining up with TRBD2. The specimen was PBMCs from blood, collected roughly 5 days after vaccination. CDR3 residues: CAISLAGDNEQFF. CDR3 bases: TGTGCCATCAGCCTAGCGGGGGACAATGAGCAGTTCTTC.